These 7 T cell receptor beta chains came from one sample sequenced in a study of identical twins. TCRdb called the 5' RACE reads again in MiXCR, with one record for every CDR3 protein. The table shows about 810,000 distinct CDR3 sequences, with more than 9% occurring only once. This sample was shared with a second study, whose subject was yellow fever vaccine responses in identical twins.

Sequenced input: PBMCs. All receptors derive from a young woman in good health.

The CDR3 bases are TGTGCCAGCAGTGAGTCGTCAGGGATTAATCAGCCCCAGCATTTT. As protein: CASSESSGINQPQHF. The rearrangement links TRBV2 to TRBJ1-5; D is perhaps TRBD1 (5 bases). Trimming pared 3 bases from V and 4 bases from J, leaving 13 bases between. Germline-derived CDR1 and CDR2 are SNHLY and FYNNEI. This CDR3 has 15 amino acids.

The rearrangement uses TRBV20-1 and TRBJ2-7; the D gene is possibly TRBD1 (5 bases). Germline V gene sequence: CDR1 DFQATT, CDR2 SNEGSKA (reference sequence). V lost 3 bases, J lost 4 bases, and 19 bases lay in between. The CDR3 has 15 amino acids. CDR3 protein: CSASPVEGVSYEQYF. The CDR3 DNA sequence: TGCAGTGCTAGCCCCGTGGAAGGGGTTTCGTACGAGCAGTACTTC.

This clonotype was recorded a few times. The chain links TRBV9 to TRBJ2-1; TRBD2 agrees at 16 bases. Germline V gene lookup returns CDR1 SGDLS and CDR2 YYNGEE. The trim removed 3 bases at V and 7 bases at J, leaving 4 bases unmatched. The length of the CDR3 is 16 residues. CDR3 DNA sequence: TGTGCCAGCAGCGCGGGACTAGCGGGAGGGGCAAATGAGCAGTTCTTC. It translates to CASSAGLAGGANEQFF.

CDR3 protein: CSGRQGMSYEQYF. The CDR3 DNA is TGCAGCGGACGACAGGGAATGTCCTACGAGCAGTACTTC. The chain couples TRBV29-1 to TRBJ2-7, with 7 bases identical to TRBD1. The germline V gene has CDR1 SQVTM and CDR2 ANQGSEA. V shed 7 bases and J 1 base; nucleotides not matched to a gene: 7. This CDR3 spans 13 amino acids.

This clonotype appeared many times. V is TRBV12-3 or TRBV12-4 and J is TRBJ2-3, with TRBD1 matching 10 bases. The J segment lost 3 bases and the V segment lost 5 bases, leaving 5 bases of the junction unmatched. The CDR3 spans 15 residues. CDR3 protein: CASSPSGQGTDTQYF. In DNA form, the CDR3 reads TGTGCCAGCAGTCCCTCGGGACAGGGGACAGATACGCAGTATTTT.

This clonotype came up many times. CDR3 residues: CASSFHFSGTNNEQFF. The CDR3 DNA sequence: TGTGCCAGCAGCTTCCATTTTAGCGGGACTAACAATGAGCAGTTCTTC. This sequence joins TRBV7-9 and TRBJ2-1; 8 bases are shared with TRBD2. The trim removed 3 bases at V and 5 bases at J, leaving 9 bases unmatched. Germline values: CDR1 SEHNR, CDR2 FQNEAQ (reference sequence). This CDR3 contains 16 residues.

At least ten counts were recorded for this clonotype. The V and J genes are TRBV29-1 and TRBJ1-2; 8 bases are a match to TRBD1. With 5 bases clipped from V and 3 bases from J, the junction kept 8 bases outside the gene matches. The CDR3 is 14 amino acids. CDR1 SQVTM and CDR2 ANQGSEA come from the germline V gene. CDR3 DNA: TGCAGCGTTCCGGACAGGGCGATGTACTATGGCTACACCTTC. It codes for CSVPDRAMYYGYTF. Full variable domain (outside the CDR3, taken from reference TRBV29-1 and TRBJ1-2): SAVISQKPSRDICQRGTSLTIQCQVDSQVTMMFWYRQQPGQSLTLIATANQGSEATYESGFVIDKFPISRPNLTFSTLTVSNMSPEDSSIYLCSVPDRAMYYGYTFGSGTRLTVV.